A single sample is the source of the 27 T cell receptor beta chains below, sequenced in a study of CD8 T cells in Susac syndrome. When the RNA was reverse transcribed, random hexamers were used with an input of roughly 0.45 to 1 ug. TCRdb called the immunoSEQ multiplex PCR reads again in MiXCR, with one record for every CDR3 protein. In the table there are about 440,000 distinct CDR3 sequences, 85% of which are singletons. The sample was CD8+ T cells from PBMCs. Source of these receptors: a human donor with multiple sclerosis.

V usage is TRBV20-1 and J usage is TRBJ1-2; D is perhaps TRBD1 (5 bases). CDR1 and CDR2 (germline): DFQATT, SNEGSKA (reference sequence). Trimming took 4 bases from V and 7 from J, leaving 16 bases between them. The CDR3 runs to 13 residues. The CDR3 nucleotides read TGCAGTGCTAATTCAGGGCTTCTTCTTGGCTACACCTTC. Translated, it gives CSANSGLLLGYTF.

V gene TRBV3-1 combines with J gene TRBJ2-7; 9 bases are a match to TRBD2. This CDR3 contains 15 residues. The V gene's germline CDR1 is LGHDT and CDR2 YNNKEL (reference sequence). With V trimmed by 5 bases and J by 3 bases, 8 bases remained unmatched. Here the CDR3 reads CASSTWERGDYEQYF. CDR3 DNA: TGTGCCAGCAGCACCTGGGAGCGGGGGGACTACGAGCAGTACTTC.

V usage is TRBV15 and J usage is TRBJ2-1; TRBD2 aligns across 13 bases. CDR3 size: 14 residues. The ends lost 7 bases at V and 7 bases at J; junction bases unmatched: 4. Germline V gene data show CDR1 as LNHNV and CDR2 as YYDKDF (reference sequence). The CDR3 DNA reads TGTGCCACCAAACTAGCGGGAGGGGAGAATGAGCAGTTCTTC. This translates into CATKLAGGENEQFF.

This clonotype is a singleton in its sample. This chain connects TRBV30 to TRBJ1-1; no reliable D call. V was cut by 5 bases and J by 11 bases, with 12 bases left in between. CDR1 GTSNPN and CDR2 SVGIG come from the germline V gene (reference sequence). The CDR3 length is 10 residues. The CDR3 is CAWGPSAAFF. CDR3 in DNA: TGTGCCTGGGGACCATCGGCGGCTTTCTTT.

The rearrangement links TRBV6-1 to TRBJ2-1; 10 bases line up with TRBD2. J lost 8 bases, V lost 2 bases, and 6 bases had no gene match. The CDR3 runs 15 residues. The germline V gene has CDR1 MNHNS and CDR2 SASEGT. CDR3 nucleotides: TGTGCCAGCAGTGAAACGGGACTAGCGCCCCATGAGCAGTTCTTC. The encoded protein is CASSETGLAPHEQFF.

The CDR3 nucleotides read TGTGCCAGTACACCGACAGGGAGTGGCGGGGAGCTGTTTTTT. Its protein is CASTPTGSGGELFF. The chain combines TRBV19 with TRBJ2-2; 7 bases are shared with TRBD1. CDR3 length: 14 amino acids. After removal of 7 bases from V and 7 bases from J, the junction contained 9 bases not matched to a gene. Germline V gives CDR1 LNHDA, CDR2 SQIVND (reference sequence).

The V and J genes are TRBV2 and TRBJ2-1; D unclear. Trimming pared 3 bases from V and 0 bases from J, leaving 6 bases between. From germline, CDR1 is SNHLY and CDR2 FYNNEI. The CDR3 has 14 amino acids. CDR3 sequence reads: CASSEGFSYNEQFF. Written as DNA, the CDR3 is TGTGCCAGCAGTGAGGGTTTCTCCTACAATGAGCAGTTCTTC.

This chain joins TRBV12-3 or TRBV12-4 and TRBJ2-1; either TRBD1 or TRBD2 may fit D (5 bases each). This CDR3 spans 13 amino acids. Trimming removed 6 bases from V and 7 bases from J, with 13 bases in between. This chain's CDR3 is CASSSGSGNEQFF. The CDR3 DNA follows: TGTGCCAGCAGCTCAGGGTCGGGGAATGAGCAGTTCTTC.

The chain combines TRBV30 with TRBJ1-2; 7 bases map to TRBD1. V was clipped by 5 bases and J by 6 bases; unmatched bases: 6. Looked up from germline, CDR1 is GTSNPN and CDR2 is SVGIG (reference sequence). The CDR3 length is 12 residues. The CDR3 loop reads CAWLGQLHGYTF. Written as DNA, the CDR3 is TGTGCCTGGTTGGGACAGCTACATGGCTACACCTTC.

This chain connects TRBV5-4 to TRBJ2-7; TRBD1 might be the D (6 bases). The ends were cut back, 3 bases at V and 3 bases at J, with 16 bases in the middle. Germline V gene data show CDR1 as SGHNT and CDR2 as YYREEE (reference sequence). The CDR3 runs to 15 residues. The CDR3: CASSCPGTTCYEQYF. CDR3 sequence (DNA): TGTGCCAGCAGCTGCCCCGGGACAACCTGCTACGAGCAGTACTTC.

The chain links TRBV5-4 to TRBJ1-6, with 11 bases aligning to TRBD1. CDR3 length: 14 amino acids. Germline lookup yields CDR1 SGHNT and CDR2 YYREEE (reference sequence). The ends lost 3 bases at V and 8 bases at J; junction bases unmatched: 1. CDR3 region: CASSSDRGHSPLHF. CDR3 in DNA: TGTGCCAGCAGCTCGGACAGGGGGCATTCACCCCTCCACTTT.

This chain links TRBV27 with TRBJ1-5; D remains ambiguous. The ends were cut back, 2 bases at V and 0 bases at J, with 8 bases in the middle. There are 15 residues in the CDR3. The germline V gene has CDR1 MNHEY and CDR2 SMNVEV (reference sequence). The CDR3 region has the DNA TGTGCCAGCAGTTTACTGATGGGTAGCAATCAGCCCCAGCATTTT. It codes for CASSLLMGSNQPQHF.

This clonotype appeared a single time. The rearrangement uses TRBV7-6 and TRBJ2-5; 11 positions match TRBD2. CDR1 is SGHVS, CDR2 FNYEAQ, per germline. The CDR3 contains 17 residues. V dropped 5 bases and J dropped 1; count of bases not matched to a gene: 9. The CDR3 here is CASSAGLAEGPQETQYF. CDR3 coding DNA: TGTGCCAGCAGCGCGGGACTAGCGGAGGGGCCCCAAGAGACCCAGTACTTC.

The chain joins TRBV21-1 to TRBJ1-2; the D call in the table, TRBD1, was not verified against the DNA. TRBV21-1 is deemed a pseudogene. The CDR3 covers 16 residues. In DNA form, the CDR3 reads TGTGCCAGCAGCAAAACAGCAGGGTGTATGGTCCGGGGCTACACCTTC. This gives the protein CASSKTAGCMVRGYTF.

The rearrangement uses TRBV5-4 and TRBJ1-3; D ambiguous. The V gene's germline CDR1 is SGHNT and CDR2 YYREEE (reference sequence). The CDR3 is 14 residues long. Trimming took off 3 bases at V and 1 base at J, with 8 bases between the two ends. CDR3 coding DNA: TGTGCCAGCAGCTGGCCCGGGTCTGGAAACACCATATATTTT. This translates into CASSWPGSGNTIYF.

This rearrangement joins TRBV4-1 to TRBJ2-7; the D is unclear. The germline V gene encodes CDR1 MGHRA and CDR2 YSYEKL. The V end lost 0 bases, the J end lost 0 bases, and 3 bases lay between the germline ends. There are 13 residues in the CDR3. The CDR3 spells CASSQDFSYEQYF. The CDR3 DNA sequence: TGCGCCAGCAGCCAAGATTTCTCCTACGAGCAGTACTTC.

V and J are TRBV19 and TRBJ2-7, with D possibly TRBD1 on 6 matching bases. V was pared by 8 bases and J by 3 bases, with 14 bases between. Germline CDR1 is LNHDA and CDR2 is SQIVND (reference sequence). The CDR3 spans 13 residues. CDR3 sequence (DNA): TGTGCCAGTTCTACAGGGCTATTCTACGAGCAGTACTTC. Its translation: CASSTGLFYEQYF.

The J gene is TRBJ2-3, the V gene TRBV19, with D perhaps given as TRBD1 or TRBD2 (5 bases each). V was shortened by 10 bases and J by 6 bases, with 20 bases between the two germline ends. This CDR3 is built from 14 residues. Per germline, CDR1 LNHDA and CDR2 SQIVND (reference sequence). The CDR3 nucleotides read TGTGCCACGTCGCCCGGGGCCGGCGGGGATACGCAGTATTTT. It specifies CATSPGAGGDTQYF.

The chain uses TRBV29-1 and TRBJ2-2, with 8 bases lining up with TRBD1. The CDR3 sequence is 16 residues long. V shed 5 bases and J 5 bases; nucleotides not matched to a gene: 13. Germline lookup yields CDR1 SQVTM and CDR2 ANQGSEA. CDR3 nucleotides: TGCAGCGTTCTCCCTGGGGAGACAGGGGAAACCGGGGAGCTGTTTTTT. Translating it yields CSVLPGETGETGELFF.

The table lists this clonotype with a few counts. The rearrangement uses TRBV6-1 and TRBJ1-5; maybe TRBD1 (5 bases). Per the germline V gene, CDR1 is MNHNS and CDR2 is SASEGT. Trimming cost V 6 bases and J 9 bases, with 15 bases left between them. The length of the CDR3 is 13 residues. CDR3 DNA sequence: TGTGCCAGCAGCCCGGGACTGCCGTGGCCCCAGCATTTT. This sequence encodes CASSPGLPWPQHF.

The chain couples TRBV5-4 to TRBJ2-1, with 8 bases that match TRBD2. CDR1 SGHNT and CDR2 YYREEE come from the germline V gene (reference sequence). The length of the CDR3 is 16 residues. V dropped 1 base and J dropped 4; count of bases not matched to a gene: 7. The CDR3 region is CASSLPQRGNYNEQFF. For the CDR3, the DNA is TGTGCCAGCAGCTTGCCCCAGCGGGGGAATTACAATGAGCAGTTCTTC.

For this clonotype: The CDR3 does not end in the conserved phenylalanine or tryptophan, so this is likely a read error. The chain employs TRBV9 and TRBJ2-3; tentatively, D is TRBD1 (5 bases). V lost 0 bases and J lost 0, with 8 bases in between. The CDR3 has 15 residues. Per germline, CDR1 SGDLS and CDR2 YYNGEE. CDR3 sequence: CASSVGRVSTDTQYL. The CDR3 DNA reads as TGTGCCAGCAGCGTAGGCAGGGTAAGCACAGATACGCAGTATTTG.

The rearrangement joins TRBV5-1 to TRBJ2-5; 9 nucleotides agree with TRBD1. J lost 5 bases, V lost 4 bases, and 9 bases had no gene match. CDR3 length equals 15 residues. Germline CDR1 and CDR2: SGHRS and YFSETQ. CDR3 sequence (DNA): TGCGCCAGCAGCGCCCCGGACAGGGGAGAGGAGACCCAGTACTTC. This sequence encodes CASSAPDRGEETQYF.

CDR3 region: CATGPSSGNTIYF. In DNA form, the CDR3 reads TGTGCCACGGGGCCGAGCTCTGGAAACACCATATATTTT. The V and J genes are TRBV27 and TRBJ1-3; D possibly corresponds to TRBD1 (5 bases). V was trimmed by 10 bases and J by 0 bases, leaving 10 bases between them. Germline CDR1 reads MNHEY; CDR2 reads SMNVEV (reference sequence). CDR3 length: 13 amino acids.

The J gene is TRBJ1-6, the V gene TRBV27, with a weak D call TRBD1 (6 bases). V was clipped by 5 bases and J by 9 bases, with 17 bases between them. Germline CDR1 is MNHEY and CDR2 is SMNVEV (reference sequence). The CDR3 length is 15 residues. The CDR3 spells CASSRLGTLSSPLHF. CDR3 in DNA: TGTGCCAGCAGTCGGTTAGGGACATTATCTTCACCCCTCCACTTT.

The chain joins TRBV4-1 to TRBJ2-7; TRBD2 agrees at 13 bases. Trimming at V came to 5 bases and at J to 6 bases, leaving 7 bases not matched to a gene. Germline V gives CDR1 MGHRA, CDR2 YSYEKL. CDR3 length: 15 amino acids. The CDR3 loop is CASSEQLAGGSEQYF. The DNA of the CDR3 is TGCGCCAGCAGCGAACAACTAGCGGGGGGGAGCGAGCAGTACTTC.

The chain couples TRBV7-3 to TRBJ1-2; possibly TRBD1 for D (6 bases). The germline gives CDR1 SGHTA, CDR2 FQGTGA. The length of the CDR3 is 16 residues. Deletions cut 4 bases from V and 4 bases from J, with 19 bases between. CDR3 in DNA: TGTGCCAGCAGCTCCCGCAAACAGGGAGGGAGCTATGGCTACACCTTC. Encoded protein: CASSSRKQGGSYGYTF.